The entry that follows covers one TCR beta chain sequence. Antigen unknown. One junction end does not reproduce the germline sequence, and a read error may be involved. The data were taken from a study of cytomegalovirus exposure and HLA in healthy donors. Study outcomes and limitations: Cytomegalovirus association was listed for 164 TCR beta chains.

This PCR relied on a set of 60 Vbeta primers and 13 Jbeta primers. This table comes from immunoSEQ multiplex PCR, and its TCRdb copy is limited to in-frame clones, with some not included. Seen here are hundreds of thousands of clones, approximately 82% observed once, and the top ten hold 0.55% to 0.7%. This CDR3 contains 12 residues. Germline CDR1 reads SEHNR; CDR2 reads FQNEAQ (reference sequence). The source of this sequence is a woman in her forties in good health and CMV-seronegative. The chain has TRBV7-9 and TRBJ1-2, with D maybe TRBD1 (5 bases). The specimen sequenced was PBMCs. Written as DNA, the CDR3 is TGTTCCAGCAGCTTAGGTCAGGGCGAATACACCTTC. Amino acid sequence: CSSSLGQGEYTF.